This T cell receptor beta chain was retrieved from a study of OX40 agonist ivuxolimab in advanced cancers. Whole-study context: Males comprised about 78% of the group, whose mean age was roughly 64 years (range roughly 23 to 90). Study-level findings and limits: At 0.1 to 3.0 mg/kg, clonal expansion of CD4+ and CD8+ blood T cells had occurred by week 6.

The CDR3 consists of 13 residues. V dropped 3 bases and J dropped 3 bases, with 6 bases sitting between them. Per germline, CDR1 SGHAT and CDR2 FQNNGV. Patients were ruled out by autoimmune disease history or systemic immunosuppression. Method: immunoSEQ multiplex PCR; TCRdb's copy keeps in-frame clones and lacks some. The table shows more than 90,000 clones, with approximately 84% occurring only once. A few counts support this clone. What it recognizes is unknown. The sequences come from CD4+ or CD8+ T cells sorted from blood, collected in a trial of the OX40 agonist ivuxolimab. This clonotype originated in an adult with an advanced solid tumor such as melanoma, head and neck, liver or kidney cancer. V usage is TRBV11-2 and J usage is TRBJ1-5; D not certain. CDR3 protein: CASSLSNNQPQHF. CDR3 DNA sequence: TGTGCCAGCAGCTTGAGCAACAATCAGCCCCAGCATTTT.